One sample yielded the 12 T cell receptor beta chains listed below, sequenced in a study of Graves' ophthalmopathy and Graves' hyperthyroidism. RNA transcripts provided the template for amplifying TCR beta CDR3 regions. First-round RT-PCR with HTBI primers preceded a second-round multiplex PCR. Each CDR3 protein gets one entry after TCRdb re-called the multiplex PCR reads with MiXCR. The data hold approximately 700,000 distinct CDR3 sequences, with approximately 40% observed a single time. The specimen was peripheral blood. The receptors originated from an adult man with Graves' ophthalmopathy.

This clonotype was recorded a few times. V gene TRBV15 combines with J gene TRBJ2-7, with 8 bases fitting TRBD1. The CDR3 loop spans 14 amino acids. The germline gives CDR1 LNHNV, CDR2 YYDKDF (reference sequence). The V and J ends lost 0 bases and 5 bases, in that order; junction bases with no gene match: 3. The CDR3 loop reads CATSRDRTGNEQYF. The CDR3 DNA sequence: TGTGCCACCAGCAGAGATAGGACAGGGAACGAGCAGTACTTC. Based on the CDR3 plus reference TRBV15 and TRBJ2-7, the full variable domain is DAMVIQNPRYQVTQFGKPVTLSCSQTLNHNVMYWYQQKSSQAPKLLFHYYDKDFNNEADTPDNFQSRRPNTSFCFLDIRSPGLGDTAMYLCATSRDRTGNEQYFGPGTRLTVT.

The V gene is TRBV29-1, the J gene TRBJ1-5; no firm D call. Looked up from germline, CDR1 is SQVTM and CDR2 is ANQGSEA. CDR3 length: 9 amino acids. The V end was cut by 4 bases, the J end by 12 bases, with 7 bases between. The CDR3 protein is CSVGSFQHF. CDR3 in DNA: TGCAGCGTTGGGTCGTTCCAGCATTTT. Supplemented by reference TRBV29-1 and TRBJ1-5, the full variable domain reads SAVISQKPSRDICQRGTSLTIQCQVDSQVTMMFWYRQQPGQSLTLIATANQGSEATYESGFVIDKFPISRPNLTFSTLTVSNMSPEDSSIYLCSVGSFQHFGDGTRLSIL.

This rearrangement joins TRBV6-6 to TRBJ1-2; D is ambiguous. The germline V and J ends were trimmed by 0 bases and 8 bases, with 13 bases remaining between them. The CDR3 totals 14 residues. Germline V CDR1 and CDR2: MNHNY, SVGAGI (reference sequence). The CDR3 region has the DNA TGTGCCAGCAGTTACTCGACCGCTAGCGGGGGCTACACCTTC. Its translation is CASSYSTASGGYTF.

This clonotype was picked up a small number of times. The V gene is TRBV25-1, the J gene TRBJ2-7; D gene uncertain. V was cut by 5 bases and J by 0 bases, with 14 bases left in between. CDR3 length: 15 residues. The germline V gene has CDR1 MGHDK and CDR2 SYGVNS. CDR3 coding DNA: TGTGCCAGCAGTCCCCAGGAGCTATCCTCCTACGAGCAGTACTTC. It translates to CASSPQELSSYEQYF.

The chain uses TRBV2 and TRBJ2-5; no definite D call. The CDR3 is 15 amino acids. In germline, CDR1 is SNHLY, CDR2 FYNNEI. Trimming pared 2 bases from V and 3 bases from J, leaving 13 bases between. CDR3 residues: CASSEHPVTKETQYF. The CDR3 DNA reads TGTGCCAGCAGTGAACACCCCGTGACGAAAGAGACCCAGTACTTC.

This CDR3 reads CASSLGGTHCYTF. The CDR3 DNA sequence: TGCGCCAGCAGCTTGGGGGGGACCCATTGCTACACCTTC. The V gene is TRBV5-1, the J gene TRBJ1-2, with a possible D match to TRBD1 (5 bases). With 0 bases removed from V and 9 bases from J, the gap between germline ends came to 12 bases. The CDR3 contains 13 residues. Germline V gene data show CDR1 as SGHRS and CDR2 as YFSETQ.

This clonotype was seen many times. The chain couples TRBV2 to TRBJ1-3; 9 nucleotides agree with TRBD1. Losses at the gene ends were 3 bases for V and 4 bases for J; bases not matched to a gene: 1. Germline assignment: CDR1 SNHLY and CDR2 FYNNEI. This CDR3 is built from 14 residues. CDR3 DNA: TGTGCCAGCAGTGACGGGACAGGGGGAAACACCATATATTTT. It yields the protein CASSDGTGGNTIYF.

This chain joins TRBV7-9 and TRBJ1-5; TRBD1 agrees at 9 bases. This CDR3 comprises 15 residues. Germline V gene data show CDR1 as SEHNR and CDR2 as FQNEAQ (reference sequence). Trimming cost V 3 bases and J 6 bases; bases outside gene matches: 6. Here the CDR3 reads CASSLVQGAIQPQHF. The CDR3 DNA reads as TGTGCCAGCAGCTTGGTACAGGGGGCAATTCAGCCCCAGCATTTT.

CDR3 sequence: CASSTDRGPSYEAFF. In nucleotides, the CDR3 is TGTGCCAGCAGTACGGACAGGGGGCCTAGTTATGAAGCTTTCTTT. The chain links TRBV5-4 to TRBJ1-1, with TRBD1 matching over 11 bases. Germline CDR1 and CDR2: SGHNT and YYREEE (reference sequence). The ends lost 5 bases at V and 7 bases at J; junction bases unmatched: 10. This CDR3 is built from 15 residues.

This clonotype appeared a few times. V usage is TRBV5-6 and J usage is TRBJ1-4; 9 bases align to TRBD1. The CDR3 is 15 residues long. The germline V gene encodes CDR1 SGHDT and CDR2 YYEEEE. Trimming removed 3 bases from V and 5 bases from J; junction bases left unmatched: 5. The CDR3 region is CASSSTGTGNEKLFF. The CDR3 nucleotides are TGTGCCAGCAGCTCGACCGGGACAGGGAATGAAAAACTGTTTTTT.

Worth noting for this clonotype: A single base separates this from a much larger clone, so it may be a read error. This chain links TRBV10-3 with TRBJ2-7; D is unclear. The CDR3 loop spans 12 amino acids. In germline, CDR1 is ENHRY, CDR2 SYGVKD. The CDR3 loop is CATSVVVYGQYF. CDR3 nucleotides: TGTGCCACCTCAGTTGTGGTCTACGGGCAGTACTTC.

The chain is built from TRBV2 and TRBJ2-7, with D possibly being TRBD1 (6 bases). Trimming removed 4 bases at V and 0 bases at J, with 25 bases between. This CDR3 has 19 amino acids. Germline CDR1 and CDR2: SNHLY and FYNNEI. The CDR3 here is CASSGDLRTQGYSSYEQYF. The CDR3 coding sequence is TGTGCCAGCAGTGGAGACTTAAGAACTCAGGGGTACAGCTCCTACGAGCAGTACTTC.